A single count supports the clone carrying this TCR beta chain. Its specificity is not known. The entry originates in a study of cytomegalovirus exposure and HLA in healthy donors. General study points: Presence/absence analyses treated sequencing depth as roughly uniform across donors. A later analysis revealed that TCR association rates differed between HLA loci, peaking at DRB1 and bottoming out at HLA-C.

This CDR3 is 16 amino acids long. CDR1 and CDR2 (germline): SGHNT, YYREEE (reference sequence). Trimming took 5 bases from V and 2 from J, leaving 18 bases between them. PCR was performed using 60 Vbeta and 13 Jbeta primers. Profiling relied on immunoSEQ multiplex PCR, and the TCRdb table lists in-frame clones only, not all of them. The table includes about 180,000 clones, 79% detected once. The chain has TRBV5-4 and TRBJ2-3; maybe TRBD2 (6 bases). The TCR comes from a woman between 35 and 50 years old in good health and CMV-seronegative. The sample taken for sequencing was PBMCs. CDR3 DNA sequence: TGTGCCAGCAGTGGGGGGTCAGTCCCGTACACAGATACGCAGTATTTT. Translation gives CASSGGSVPYTDTQYF.